This TCR beta chain comes out of a study of blood T cell repertoires in COVID-19. The CDR3 loop spans 17 amino acids. Germline V gives CDR1 MNHEY, CDR2 SVGEGT. The ends lost 0 bases at V and 2 bases at J; junction bases unmatched: 7. Profiling relied on immunoSEQ multiplex PCR, and the TCRdb table lists in-frame clones only, not all of them. The sample consists of more than 300,000 clones, 88% of them appearing once. The sequence was obtained from a woman aged 18-30 years who had recovered from COVID-19. This rearrangement joins TRBV6-2 or TRBV6-3 to TRBJ2-3; 8 bases are shared with TRBD2. Sequenced material: PBMCs or T cells enriched from blood (not recorded which). CDR3 sequence (DNA): TGTGCCAGCAGTTACTCGAATCCGGGGGGGGCCACAGATACGCAGTATTTT. Amino acids: CASSYSNPGGATDTQYF.